This paragraph covers one T cell receptor (beta chain) sequence. The V gene's germline CDR1 is SGHNT and CDR2 YYREEE (reference sequence). The CDR3 sequence is 14 residues long. Trimming cost V 7 bases and J 7 bases; bases outside gene matches: 8. All enrollees were about 18 to 100 years old and from roughly 26 US areas. The recovered donors of Cohort 3 showed two negative PCRs, clearance, or symptom resolution. These data belong to a study of blood T cell repertoires in COVID-19. Study-level information: COVID-19 samples from acute and convalescent phases originated in the United States, Italy and Spain.

Only in-frame clones appear in the TCRdb table, and some are missing; sequencing was by immunoSEQ multiplex PCR. The sample holds around 220,000 clones, around nine tenths seen once. This chain joins TRBV5-4 and TRBJ2-2; 9 bases map to TRBD1. This clonotype originated in a young woman who had recovered from COVID-19. Sequencing was carried out using PBMCs or T cells enriched from blood (not recorded which). DNA for the CDR3: TGTGCCAGCTCCGGAGACAGGGGGAACGGGGAGCTGTTTTTT. Protein product: CASSGDRGNGELFF.